This T cell receptor beta chain is from a study of shared clonotypes between healthy human individuals. Whole-study findings and limits: In general, naive subsets displayed greater estimated richness than memory subsets did.

Here immunoSEQ multiplex PCR was the method, and the copy in TCRdb shows in-frame clones only, minus some. This table has over 850,000 clones, roughly 74% appearing once. About this clone: Antigen unknown.

Sample: memory CD4+ T cells from PBMCs. Regarding subset: CD45RA-negative fraction. The source of this sequence is a man younger than 30 in good health. Some clones in this sample may be carry-over from other donors' samples.

The CDR3 here is CASSTTGSTNEKLFF. In nucleotides, the CDR3 is TGCGCCAGCAGCACCACAGGTTCAACTAATGAAAAACTGTTTTTT. The chain has TRBV5-1 and TRBJ1-4; the D gene is possibly TRBD1 (5 bases). Trimming removed 4 bases at V and 0 bases at J, with 10 bases between. The CDR3 length is 15 residues. Germline values: CDR1 SGHRS, CDR2 YFSETQ.